One and the same sample provided the 21 T cell receptor beta chains below, sequenced in a study of T-cell memory formation after mild COVID-19. TCRdb recomputed calls from the 5' RACE reads with MiXCR, one row per CDR3 protein. The sample has around 390,000 distinct CDR3 sequences, roughly 15% seen once. Sequences were obtained from PBMCs or a T cell subset sorted from them (not recorded which). The receptors come from a young man who had mild COVID-19 (a few samples of this study predate the infection). Cell type and time point are not known.

In its sample, this clonotype was seen many times. The chain employs TRBV7-2 and TRBJ2-1; D is unresolved. Germline V CDR1 and CDR2: SGHTA, FQGNSA. Trimming pared 5 bases from V and 8 bases from J, leaving 13 bases between. The CDR3 loop spans 13 amino acids. CDR3 nucleotide sequence: TGTGCCAGCAGCCCCGCCAGCCGGGATGAGCAGTTCTTC. Translated: CASSPASRDEQFF. The full variable domain, rest sourced from reference TRBV7-2 and TRBJ2-1, is GAGVSQSPSNKVTEKGKDVELRCDPISGHTALYWYRQSLGQGLEFLIYFQGNSAPDKSGLPSDRFSAERTGGSVSTLTIQRTQQEDSAVYLCASSPASRDEQFFGPGTRLTVL.

This chain links TRBV12-3 or TRBV12-4 with TRBJ2-2; the D gene is possibly TRBD2 (7 bases). Trimming removed 6 bases at V and 3 bases at J, with 17 bases between. The CDR3 sequence is 16 residues long. The CDR3 sequence: CASSLGGGRDTGELFF. CDR3 bases: TGTGCCAGCAGCCTGGGAGGGGGGCGAGACACCGGGGAGCTGTTTTTT.

The table lists this clonotype with a few counts. This chain connects TRBV9 to TRBJ2-3; tentatively, D is TRBD1 (6 bases). Germline CDR1 reads SGDLS; CDR2 reads YYNGEE. V was pared by 10 bases and J by 6 bases, with 9 bases between. This CDR3 has 10 residues. The CDR3: CAVDRDTQYF. The CDR3 region has the DNA TGTGCCGTCGACAGGGATACGCAGTATTTT.

The rearrangement links TRBV19 to TRBJ2-5; 7 bases map to TRBD1. V was pared by 6 bases and J by 3 bases, with 4 bases of the junction left unmatched. CDR1 and CDR2 (germline): LNHDA, SQIVND (reference sequence). This CDR3 region has 13 residues. The CDR3 coding sequence is TGTGCCAGTAGATCCGGGACAGAAGAGACCCAGTACTTC. Protein: CASRSGTEETQYF.

This clonotype appeared a few times. The V gene is TRBV20-1, the J gene TRBJ2-3; 13 bases align to TRBD2. This CDR3 is 15 amino acids long. The germline CDR1 and CDR2 sequences are DFQATT and SNEGSKA (reference sequence). V lost 4 bases to trimming and J lost 5 bases; unmatched junction nucleotides: 6. The CDR3 region is CSATGLAGQVDTQYF. CDR3 nucleotide sequence: TGCAGTGCTACGGGACTAGCGGGGCAAGTAGATACGCAGTATTTT.

The chain recombines TRBV10-3 with TRBJ2-1, with D unresolved. From germline, CDR1 is ENHRY and CDR2 SYGVKD. CDR3 length equals 14 residues. The V gene lost 0 bases and the J gene lost 8 bases, with 11 bases spanning the gap. The CDR3 DNA sequence: TGTGCCATCAGTGAGTCCATAAGGAACGATGAGCAGTTCTTC. This translates into CAISESIRNDEQFF.

This clonotype was seen only a few times. V is TRBV20-1 and J is TRBJ2-7, with 7 bases fitting TRBD2. The CDR3 spans 14 residues. Germline loops: CDR1 DFQATT, CDR2 SNEGSKA (reference sequence). V gave up 6 bases and J gave up 2 bases; unmatched junction bases: 10. The DNA for the CDR3 is TGCAGTGCCACCTCCGGGACTACCCCCTACGAGCAGTACTTC. Translating gives CSATSGTTPYEQYF.

This clonotype was detected a few times. The rearrangement links TRBV5-1 to TRBJ1-6; 9 nucleotides align to TRBD1. The CDR3 runs to 15 residues. V trimming: 2 bases; J trimming: 10 bases; junction bases outside the gene matches: 7. Germline V gene data show CDR1 as SGHRS and CDR2 as YFSETQ. The CDR3 coding sequence is TGCGCCAGCAGCTTACAGGGGGCAATCGGCTCACCCCTCCACTTT. Its protein product is CASSLQGAIGSPLHF.

V gene TRBV2 combines with J gene TRBJ2-7, with D tentatively TRBD1 (5 bases). This CDR3 has 14 residues. In germline, CDR1 is SNHLY, CDR2 FYNNEI. With 7 bases removed from V and 3 bases from J, the gap between germline ends came to 16 bases. The CDR3 DNA reads as TGTGCCAGCATGGGGCGGACCGGTGGCTACGAGCAGTACTTC. Translated, it gives CASMGRTGGYEQYF.

The CDR3 sequence is CASSFAGKTDTQYF. CDR3 coding DNA: TGTGCCAGCAGTTTTGCCGGGAAGACAGATACGCAGTATTTT. V and J are TRBV12-3 or TRBV12-4 and TRBJ2-3, with D possibly TRBD2 on 5 matching bases. The CDR3 runs to 14 residues. V lost 3 bases to trimming and J lost 3 bases, with 10 bases between them.

In nucleotides, the CDR3 is TGTGCCAGCAGCGCCGGGACAGGGGGCGGGGAAGCCCAGCATTTT. Encoded protein: CASSAGTGGGEAQHF. The chain recombines TRBV5-5 with TRBJ1-5; 12 nucleotides match TRBD1. This CDR3 region has 15 residues. The junction had 10 bases not matched to a gene; V was cut back by 4 bases and J by 11 bases. The germline gives CDR1 SGHKS, CDR2 YYEKEE (reference sequence).

The chain has TRBV2 and TRBJ1-2; the D is unclear. V lost 6 bases and J 8 bases, leaving 22 bases between the germline ends. Germline-derived CDR1 and CDR2 are SNHLY and FYNNEI. The CDR3 is 15 residues long. CDR3 sequence (DNA): TGTGCCAGCAGCCAGTTTGGGCAGGCTCTACGGGGCTACACCTTC. It translates to CASSQFGQALRGYTF.

The chain has TRBV6-2 or TRBV6-3 and TRBJ2-3; D possibly corresponds to TRBD2 (5 bases). Trimming cost V 6 bases and J 1 base, with 11 bases left between them. Germline V gives CDR1 MNHEY, CDR2 SVGEGT. CDR3 length equals 14 residues. The CDR3 sequence is CASRRVWGTDTQYF. The DNA of the CDR3 is TGTGCCAGCAGGAGGGTCTGGGGCACAGATACGCAGTATTTT.

The table lists this clonotype with a few counts. The junction does not match germline at one end; this may be a read error. CDR3 bases: TGTGCCACCAGCACGCCCTCACGAGAGGGGTCGATTTTT. This translates into CATSTPSREGSIF. This sequence joins TRBV15 and TRBJ2-2, with D perhaps given as TRBD1 or TRBD2 (5 bases each). There are 13 residues in the CDR3. Germline loops: CDR1 LNHNV, CDR2 YYDKDF (reference sequence).

This clonotype was seen a few times. The chain combines TRBV5-1 with TRBJ2-7, with D possibly TRBD1 on 6 matching bases. Per the germline V gene, CDR1 is SGHRS and CDR2 is YFSETQ. The CDR3 extends over 14 amino acids. The V end lost 1 base, the J end lost 5 bases, and 13 bases lay between the germline ends. The CDR3 nucleotides are TGCGCCAGCAGCTTGTGGGCAGGGGACAACGAGCAGTACGTC. Protein product: CASSLWAGDNEQYV.

The chain recombines TRBV20-1 with TRBJ1-6; D is uncertain. Germline V gene sequence: CDR1 DFQATT, CDR2 SNEGSKA (reference sequence). The CDR3 covers 13 residues. V was cut by 5 bases and J by 6 bases, with 11 bases left in between. CDR3 amino acids: CSAGARSNSPLHF. The DNA of the CDR3 is TGCAGTGCTGGTGCCAGGTCTAATTCACCCCTCCACTTT.

This clonotype was found a few times. The V call is TRBV29-1, the J call TRBJ2-4; D unclear. Trimming stripped 6 bases from V and 6 bases from J, with 15 bases between. This CDR3 has 13 residues. Germline CDR1 and CDR2: SQVTM and ANQGSEA. The CDR3 sequence: CSVIPVLGNIQYF. In nucleotides, the CDR3 is TGCAGCGTCATCCCAGTGCTTGGAAACATTCAGTACTTC.

The V gene is TRBV7-2, the J gene TRBJ1-4; TRBD1 matches at 7 bases. With V trimmed by 5 bases and J by 8 bases, 11 bases remained unmatched. In germline, CDR1 is SGHTA, CDR2 FQGNSA. The CDR3 sequence is 15 residues long. The CDR3 loop is CASSKGAVLQEKLFF. The CDR3 DNA follows: TGTGCCAGCAGCAAGGGGGCCGTACTCCAAGAAAAACTGTTTTTT.

This clonotype was observed at least ten times. The rearrangement joins TRBV15 to TRBJ1-5; D remains unclear. CDR1 is LNHNV and CDR2 is YYDKDF in the germline V gene (reference sequence). The V and J ends lost 1 base and 5 bases respectively, with 3 bases between them. This CDR3 is built from 12 residues. The CDR3 DNA sequence: TGTGCCACCAGCAGAGCAGATCAGCCCCAGCATTTT. This encodes CATSRADQPQHF.

There are a few counts of this clonotype. The chain recombines TRBV6-2 or TRBV6-3 with TRBJ1-5; no definite D call. The V end was cut by 7 bases, the J end by 6 bases, with 13 bases between. This CDR3 comprises 13 residues. The germline V gene encodes CDR1 MNHEY and CDR2 SVGEGT. The CDR3 DNA reads TGTGCCAGCAAGGCAGGAGATGGTCAGCCCCAGCATTTT. It specifies CASKAGDGQPQHF.

In its sample, this clonotype was seen a few times. This chain links TRBV16 with TRBJ2-2; D ambiguous. The CDR3 has 12 amino acids. The germline CDR1 and CDR2 sequences are KGHSY and FQNENV. V lost 2 bases and J lost 8, with 6 bases in between. The CDR3 reads CASSQRLGELFF. As DNA, the CDR3 is TGTGCCAGCAGCCAAAGGCTTGGGGAGCTGTTTTTT.